The 16 T cell receptor beta chains below were found in one sample sequenced in a study of shared clonotypes between healthy human individuals (dated by TCRdb to 2018 to 2020). The method behind the library was the immunoSEQ multiplex PCR assay. This is the immuneACCESS table as TCRdb keeps it, with only in-frame sequences that have V and J called. A part of the clones is gone; compared with another copy, unresolved V genes explain less than half, and the rest is unexplained. Present in this sample are over 2 million clones, 85% to 95% of which were seen just once. The ten largest clones take up about 0.41% of the sample. The sequenced sample was naive CD4+ T cells from PBMCs. The sample's cell subset or site label is to be understood as: CD45RA+ positively selected. The receptors come from a man younger than 35 in good health. Some clones in this sample may be carry-over from other donors' samples.

V is TRBV7-2 and J is TRBJ1-4, with 7 bases lining up with TRBD1. This CDR3 contains 14 residues. J gave up 7 bases and V 5 bases, and 7 bases lay outside the gene matches. Germline CDR1 is SGHTA and CDR2 is FQGNSA. The CDR3 nucleotides are TGTGCCAGCAGCGCCGACAGGGAAGGTGAAAAACTGTTTTTT. Encoded protein: CASSADREGEKLFF.

This rearrangement joins TRBV7-2 to TRBJ2-7, with 10 bases fitting TRBD2. The V gene's germline CDR1 is SGHTA and CDR2 FQGNSA. This CDR3 comprises 17 residues. V dropped 1 base and J dropped 0; count of bases not matched to a gene: 6. The CDR3 DNA reads as TGTGCCAGCAGCTTAGAGGCTAGCGGGAGCGCCTCCTACGAGCAGTACTTC. Its protein is CASSLEASGSASYEQYF.

V and J are TRBV19 and TRBJ2-1, with D perhaps TRBD2 (6 bases). Trimming pared 3 bases from V and 6 bases from J, leaving 21 bases between. CDR1 is LNHDA, CDR2 SQIVND, per germline (reference sequence). The CDR3 loop spans 17 amino acids. CDR3 coding DNA: TGTGCCAGTAGTATTTTATCGGCGGGACCTTTAAGCAATGAGCAGTTCTTC. Protein: CASSILSAGPLSNEQFF.

The sample holds one count of this clone. This same CDR3 is encoded by further DNA sequences in the sample. V gene TRBV7-2 combines with J gene TRBJ2-7; 10 bases are a match to TRBD2. Germline loops: CDR1 SGHTA, CDR2 FQGNSA. The J segment lost 2 bases and the V segment lost 4 bases, leaving 2 bases of the junction unmatched. CDR3 length: 14 amino acids. This chain's CDR3 is CASSSSGRAYEQYF. CDR3 nucleotide sequence: TGTGCCAGCAGCTCGAGCGGGAGGGCCTACGAGCAGTACTTC.

This chain joins TRBV19 and TRBJ1-3, with no clear D. Trimming removed 2 bases from V and 0 bases from J, with 8 bases in between. Per germline, CDR1 LNHDA and CDR2 SQIVND (reference sequence). The CDR3 consists of 15 residues. CDR3: CASSIIGSSGNTIYF. The CDR3 DNA follows: TGTGCCAGTAGTATAATCGGAAGCTCTGGAAACACCATATATTTT.

The rearrangement links TRBV28 to TRBJ2-1; D might be TRBD1 (6 bases). Trimming removed 7 bases from V and 0 bases from J, with 13 bases in between. Germline CDR1 MDHEN, CDR2 SYDVKM. The CDR3 covers 15 residues. CDR3 protein: CASTRGSSSYNEQFF. For the CDR3, the DNA is TGTGCCAGCACTAGGGGGAGTAGCTCCTACAATGAGCAGTTCTTC.

J is TRBJ2-1 and V is TRBV6-5, with TRBD2 matching over 13 bases. From germline, CDR1 is MNHEY and CDR2 SVGAGI. The CDR3 runs 15 residues. The ends lost 5 bases at V and 9 bases at J; junction bases unmatched: 7. The CDR3 DNA sequence: TGTGCCAGCAGTACCAGACTAGCGGGAGGAGGTGAGCAGTTCTTC. It yields the protein CASSTRLAGGGEQFF.

V and J are TRBV9 and TRBJ1-2, with 12 bases matching TRBD1. CDR1 is SGDLS and CDR2 is YYNGEE in the germline V gene. V lost 0 bases, J lost 13 bases, and 10 bases stayed unmatched. The CDR3 loop spans 15 amino acids. CDR3 amino acids: CASSVVGTGGPPFTF. Here the CDR3 DNA reads TGTGCCAGCAGCGTAGTTGGGACAGGGGGCCCTCCTTTCACCTTC. The full variable domain, rest sourced from reference TRBV9 and TRBJ1-2, is DSGVTQTPKHLITATGQRVTLRCSPRSGDLSVYWYQQSLDQGLQFLIQYYNGEERAKGNILERFSAQQFPDLHSELNLSSLELGDSALYFCASSVVGTGGPPFTFGSGTRLTVV.

This sequence joins TRBV21-1 and TRBJ2-3; the table names TRBD2, a call not compared with the DNA. TRBV21-1 is a listed pseudogene. The CDR3 is made up of 17 amino acids. CDR3 DNA sequence: TGTGCCAGCAGCAAAGCCCCGGGACTAGCAGGCTCAGATACGCAGTATTTT. Encoded protein: CASSKAPGLAGSDTQYF.

The chain recombines TRBV21-1 with TRBJ2-5; the DNA was not used to check the table's D call, TRBD1. TRBV21-1 is listed as a pseudogene. This CDR3 region has 17 residues. CDR3 sequence: CASSKEGVKGNQETQYF. The DNA for the CDR3 is TGTGCCAGCAGCAAAGAAGGGGTAAAGGGGAATCAAGAGACCCAGTACTTC.

This clone appeared a single time. The rearrangement uses TRBV5-1 and TRBJ1-5; possible D gene TRBD1, 5 bases. Trimming shortened V by 5 bases and J by 4 bases, and 13 bases separated the two germline ends. Germline CDR1 is SGHRS and CDR2 is YFSETQ. This CDR3 has 14 residues. The CDR3 region has the DNA TGCGCCAGCAGTGATCAGGGTGGGAATCAGCCCCAGCATTTT. This codes for CASSDQGGNQPQHF. Drawing the rest from reference TRBV5-1 and TRBJ1-5, the complete variable domain is KAGVTQTPRYLIKTRGQQVTLSCSPISGHRSVSWYQQTPGQGLQFLFEYFSETQRNKGNFPGRFSGRQFSNSRSEMNVSTLELGDSALYLCASSDQGGNQPQHFGDGTRLSIL.

This clone appeared a single time. The rearrangement uses TRBV12-1 and TRBJ1-4; the table's D call of TRBD1 was not tested on the DNA. TRBV12-1 is annotated as a pseudogene. The CDR3 has 16 amino acids. The CDR3 loop is CASSKQGATTNEKLFF. In DNA, the CDR3 is TGTGCCAGCAGCAAACAGGGGGCAACAACTAATGAAAAACTGTTTTTT.

V gene TRBV4-3 combines with J gene TRBJ2-7, with 12 bases that match TRBD1. Per the germline V gene, CDR1 is LGHNA and CDR2 is YSLEER. V lost 1 base, J lost 5 bases, and 6 bases stayed unmatched. There are 16 residues in the CDR3. The DNA for the CDR3 is TGCGCCAGCAGCCAAGTCCCAGGGACAGGGGGCCACGAGCAGTACTTC. It encodes CASSQVPGTGGHEQYF.

The rearrangement uses TRBV12-5 and TRBJ2-1; no reliable D call. The CDR3 runs 13 residues. Germline-derived CDR1 and CDR2 are LGHNT and FRNRAP. V dropped 2 bases and J dropped 8 bases, with 10 bases sitting between them. The CDR3 protein is CASGLLTLDEQFF. CDR3 coding DNA: TGTGCTAGTGGTTTGCTAACTCTCGATGAGCAGTTCTTC.

Concerning this clone: Other DNA sequences within the sample encode an identical CDR3. The rearrangement uses TRBV5-6 and TRBJ2-1; 11 nucleotides line up with TRBD2. This CDR3 region has 15 residues. V was clipped by 5 bases and J by 5 bases; unmatched bases: 6. Germline V gene lookup returns CDR1 SGHDT and CDR2 YYEEEE. The chain's CDR3 is CASSAGTSGHNEQFF. DNA of the CDR3: TGTGCCAGCAGTGCCGGGACTAGCGGCCACAATGAGCAGTTCTTC.

The chain is built from TRBV9 and TRBJ2-7; tentatively, D is TRBD1 (6 bases). Germline V gives CDR1 SGDLS, CDR2 YYNGEE. This CDR3 has 14 residues. V gave up 4 bases and J gave up 0 bases, with 11 bases separating them. CDR3 in DNA: TGTGCCAGCAGCAGATGGGACACCTCCTACGAGCAGTACTTC. This encodes CASSRWDTSYEQYF.